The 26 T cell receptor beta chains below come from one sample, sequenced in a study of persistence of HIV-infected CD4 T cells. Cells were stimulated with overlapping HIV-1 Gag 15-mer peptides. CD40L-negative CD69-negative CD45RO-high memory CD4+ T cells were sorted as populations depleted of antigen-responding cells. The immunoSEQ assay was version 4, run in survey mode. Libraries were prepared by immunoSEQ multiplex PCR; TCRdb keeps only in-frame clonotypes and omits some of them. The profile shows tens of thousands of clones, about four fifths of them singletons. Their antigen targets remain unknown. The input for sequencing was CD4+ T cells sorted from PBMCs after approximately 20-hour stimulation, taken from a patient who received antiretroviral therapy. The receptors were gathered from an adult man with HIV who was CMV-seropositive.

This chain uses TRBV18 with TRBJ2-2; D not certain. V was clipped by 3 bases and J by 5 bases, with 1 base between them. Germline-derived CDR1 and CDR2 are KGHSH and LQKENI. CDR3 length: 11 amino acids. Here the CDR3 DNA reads TGTGCCAGCTCACCTACCGGGGAGCTGTTTTTT. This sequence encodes CASSPTGELFF.

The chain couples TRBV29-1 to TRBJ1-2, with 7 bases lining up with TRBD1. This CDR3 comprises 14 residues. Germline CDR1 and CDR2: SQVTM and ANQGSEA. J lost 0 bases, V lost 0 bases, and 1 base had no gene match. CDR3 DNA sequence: TGCAGCGTTGAAGAGGGACAGACTAACTATGGCTACACCTTC. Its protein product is CSVEEGQTNYGYTF.

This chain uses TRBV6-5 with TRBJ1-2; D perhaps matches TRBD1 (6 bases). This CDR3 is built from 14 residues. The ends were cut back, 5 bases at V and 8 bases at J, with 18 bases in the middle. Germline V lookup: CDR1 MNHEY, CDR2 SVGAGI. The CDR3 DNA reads TGTGCCAGCAGTCCTGCCGACAGGCAAAACGGCTACACCTTC. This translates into CASSPADRQNGYTF.

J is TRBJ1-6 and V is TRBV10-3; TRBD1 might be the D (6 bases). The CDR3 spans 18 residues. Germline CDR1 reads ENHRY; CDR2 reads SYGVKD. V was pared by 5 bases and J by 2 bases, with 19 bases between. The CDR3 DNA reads TGTGCCATCAGTCGCTTAGGGGGGAGGAGTACCTATAATTCACCCCTCCACTTT. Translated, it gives CAISRLGGRSTYNSPLHF.

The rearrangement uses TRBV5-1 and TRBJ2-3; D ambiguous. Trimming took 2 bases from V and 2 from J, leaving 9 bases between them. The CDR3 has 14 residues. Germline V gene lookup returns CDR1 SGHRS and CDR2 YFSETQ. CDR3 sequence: CASSLPLNTDTQYF. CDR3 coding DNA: TGCGCCAGCAGCTTACCGCTGAACACAGATACGCAGTATTTT.

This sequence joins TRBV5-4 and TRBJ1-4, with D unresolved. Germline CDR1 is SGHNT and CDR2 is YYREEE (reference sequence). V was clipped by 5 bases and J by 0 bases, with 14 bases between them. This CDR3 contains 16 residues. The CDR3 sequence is CASRHGGKATNEKLFF. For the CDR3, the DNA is TGTGCCAGCAGACACGGAGGGAAGGCAACTAATGAAAAACTGTTTTTT.

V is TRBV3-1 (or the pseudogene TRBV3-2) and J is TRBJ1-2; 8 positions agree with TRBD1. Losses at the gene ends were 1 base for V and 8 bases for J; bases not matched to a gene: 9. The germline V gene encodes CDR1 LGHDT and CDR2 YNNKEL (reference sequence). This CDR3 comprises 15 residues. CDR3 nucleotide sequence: TGTGCCAGCAGCCAAGTGGAGGACAGGGCAGGGGGCTACACCTTC. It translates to CASSQVEDRAGGYTF.

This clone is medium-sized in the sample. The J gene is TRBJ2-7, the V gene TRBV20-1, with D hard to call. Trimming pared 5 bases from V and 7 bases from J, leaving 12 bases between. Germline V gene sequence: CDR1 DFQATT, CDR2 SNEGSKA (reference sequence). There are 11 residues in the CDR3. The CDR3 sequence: CSAAPREEQYF. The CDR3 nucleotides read TGCAGTGCTGCCCCCCGAGAAGAGCAGTACTTC.

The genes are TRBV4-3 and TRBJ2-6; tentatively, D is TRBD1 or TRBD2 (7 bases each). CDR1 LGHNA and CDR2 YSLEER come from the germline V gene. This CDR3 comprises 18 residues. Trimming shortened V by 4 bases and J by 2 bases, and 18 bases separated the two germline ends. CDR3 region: CASSRGARGGAGANVLTF. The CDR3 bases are TGCGCCAGCAGCCGAGGTGCCAGGGGGGGGGCTGGGGCCAACGTCCTGACTTTC.

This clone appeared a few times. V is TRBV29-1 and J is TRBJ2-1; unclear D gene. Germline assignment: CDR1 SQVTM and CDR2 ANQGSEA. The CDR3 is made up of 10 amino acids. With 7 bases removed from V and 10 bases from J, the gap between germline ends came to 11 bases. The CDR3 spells CSGVRKEQFF. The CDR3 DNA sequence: TGCAGCGGAGTCCGTAAGGAGCAGTTCTTC.

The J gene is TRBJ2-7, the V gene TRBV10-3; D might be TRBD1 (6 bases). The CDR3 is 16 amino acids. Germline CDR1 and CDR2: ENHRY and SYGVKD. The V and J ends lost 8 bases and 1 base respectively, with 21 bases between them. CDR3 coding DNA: TGTGCCATCCGGGGCTTAGTTGGGGACACATCCTACGAGCAGTACTTC. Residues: CAIRGLVGDTSYEQYF.

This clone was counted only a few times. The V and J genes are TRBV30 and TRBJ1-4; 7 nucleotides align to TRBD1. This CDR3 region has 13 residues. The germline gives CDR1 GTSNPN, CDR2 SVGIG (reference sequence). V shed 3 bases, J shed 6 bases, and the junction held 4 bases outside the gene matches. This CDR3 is CAWSGQVYEKLFF. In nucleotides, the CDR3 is TGTGCCTGGAGCGGACAGGTGTATGAAAAACTGTTTTTT.

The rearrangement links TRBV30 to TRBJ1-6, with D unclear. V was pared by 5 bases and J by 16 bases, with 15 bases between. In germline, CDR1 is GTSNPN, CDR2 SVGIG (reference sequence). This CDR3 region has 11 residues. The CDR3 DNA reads TGTGCCTGGGATCTCCAACAGATTCTCCACTTT. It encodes CAWDLQQILHF.

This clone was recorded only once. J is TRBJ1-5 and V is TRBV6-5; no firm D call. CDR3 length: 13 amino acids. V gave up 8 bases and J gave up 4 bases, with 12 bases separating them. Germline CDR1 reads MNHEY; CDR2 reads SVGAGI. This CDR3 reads CASLDLGNQPQHF. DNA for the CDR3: TGTGCCAGCCTAGATTTGGGAAATCAGCCCCAGCATTTT.

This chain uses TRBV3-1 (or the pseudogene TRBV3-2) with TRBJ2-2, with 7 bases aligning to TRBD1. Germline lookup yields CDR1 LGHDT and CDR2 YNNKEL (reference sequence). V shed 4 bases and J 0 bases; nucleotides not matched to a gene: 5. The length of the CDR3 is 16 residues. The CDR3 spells CASSLRQGTNTGELFF. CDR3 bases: TGTGCCAGCAGCCTCCGACAGGGAACGAACACCGGGGAGCTGTTTTTT.

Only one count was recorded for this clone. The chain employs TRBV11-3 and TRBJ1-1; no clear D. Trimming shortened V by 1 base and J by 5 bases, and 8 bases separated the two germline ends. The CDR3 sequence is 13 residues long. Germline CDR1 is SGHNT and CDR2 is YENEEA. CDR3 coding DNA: TGTGCCAGCAGCTTAGGAAGAGGGACTGAAGCTTTCTTT. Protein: CASSLGRGTEAFF.

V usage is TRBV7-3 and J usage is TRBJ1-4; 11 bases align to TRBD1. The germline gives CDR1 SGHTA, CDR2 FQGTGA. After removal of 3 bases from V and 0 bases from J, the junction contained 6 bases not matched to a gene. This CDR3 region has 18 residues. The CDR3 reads CASSFPDRGLATNEKLFF. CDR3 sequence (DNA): TGTGCCAGCAGCTTCCCGGACAGGGGGCTTGCAACTAATGAAAAACTGTTTTTT.

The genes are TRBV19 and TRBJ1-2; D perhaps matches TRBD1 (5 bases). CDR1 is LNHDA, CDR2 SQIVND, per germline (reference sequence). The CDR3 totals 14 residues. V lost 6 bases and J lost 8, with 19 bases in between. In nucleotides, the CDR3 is TGTGCCAGTAGCTCTTGGACCGTGGGGGAAGGCTACACCTTC. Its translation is CASSSWTVGEGYTF. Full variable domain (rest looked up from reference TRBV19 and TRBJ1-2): DGGITQSPKYLFRKEGQNVTLSCEQNLNHDAMYWYRQDPGQGLRLIYYSQIVNDFQKGDIAEGYSVSREKKESFPLTVTSAQKNPTAFYLCASSSWTVGEGYTFGSGTRLTVV.

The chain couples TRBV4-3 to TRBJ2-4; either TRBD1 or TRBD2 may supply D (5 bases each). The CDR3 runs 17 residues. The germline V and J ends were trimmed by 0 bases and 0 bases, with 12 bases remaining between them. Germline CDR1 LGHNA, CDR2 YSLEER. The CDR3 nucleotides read TGCGCCAGCAGCCAAGAAGTGGGGGTAGGAGCCAAAAACATTCAGTACTTC. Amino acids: CASSQEVGVGAKNIQYF.

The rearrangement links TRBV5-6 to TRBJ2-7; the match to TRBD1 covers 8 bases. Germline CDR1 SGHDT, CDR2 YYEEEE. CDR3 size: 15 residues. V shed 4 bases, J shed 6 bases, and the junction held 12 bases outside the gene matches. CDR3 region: CASSPGTGGFPEQYF. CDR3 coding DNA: TGTGCCAGCAGCCCAGGGACAGGCGGATTTCCCGAGCAGTACTTC.

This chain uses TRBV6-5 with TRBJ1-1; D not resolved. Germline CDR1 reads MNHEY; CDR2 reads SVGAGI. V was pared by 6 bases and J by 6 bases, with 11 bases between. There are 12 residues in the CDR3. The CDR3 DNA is TGTGCCAGCAGATCCTACACGGCTGAAGCTTTCTTT. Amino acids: CASRSYTAEAFF.

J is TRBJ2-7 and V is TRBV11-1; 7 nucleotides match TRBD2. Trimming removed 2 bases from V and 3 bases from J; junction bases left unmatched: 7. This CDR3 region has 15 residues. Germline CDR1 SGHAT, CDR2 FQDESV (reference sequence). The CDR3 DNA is TGTGCCAGCAGCTTACGTCTAGCGGCTGGCTACGAGCAGTACTTC. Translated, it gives CASSLRLAAGYEQYF.

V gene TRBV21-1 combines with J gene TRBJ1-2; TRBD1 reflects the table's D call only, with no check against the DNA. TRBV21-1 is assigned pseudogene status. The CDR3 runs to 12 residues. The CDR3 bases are TGTGCCAGCAGCAAAGACAGGGACGGCTACACCTTC. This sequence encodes CASSKDRDGYTF.

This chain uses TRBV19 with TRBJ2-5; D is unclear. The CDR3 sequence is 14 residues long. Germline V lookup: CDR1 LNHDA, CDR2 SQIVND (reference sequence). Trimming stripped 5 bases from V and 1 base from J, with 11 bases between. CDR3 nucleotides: TGTGCCAGTAGTTCAGGAGTAGGCCAAGAGACCCAGTACTTC. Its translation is CASSSGVGQETQYF.

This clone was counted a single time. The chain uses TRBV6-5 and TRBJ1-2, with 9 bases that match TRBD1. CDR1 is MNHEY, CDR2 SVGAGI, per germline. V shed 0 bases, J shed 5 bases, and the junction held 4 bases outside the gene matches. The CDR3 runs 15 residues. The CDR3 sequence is CASSYSGQGTYGYTF. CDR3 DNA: TGTGCCAGCAGTTACTCCGGACAGGGGACGTATGGCTACACCTTC.

This CDR3 reads CATESTSGSINEQFF. The CDR3 DNA follows: TGTGCCACCGAATCGACTAGCGGGAGTATAAATGAGCAGTTCTTC. The chain recombines TRBV3-1 (or the pseudogene TRBV3-2) with TRBJ2-1, with 12 bases identical to TRBD2. There are 15 residues in the CDR3. V gave up 10 bases and J gave up 7 bases; unmatched junction bases: 11. CDR1 is LGHDT and CDR2 is YNNKEL in the germline V gene (reference sequence).